Shown below are 21 T cell receptor beta chains from a single sample sequenced in a study of cytomegalovirus exposure and HLA in healthy donors. With 60 Vbeta and 13 Jbeta primers, the PCR was carried out. Repertoires were generated with immunoSEQ multiplex PCR, while TCRdb's copy carries only in-frame clones and drops some. The sample lists 150,000 to 200,000 clones, 70% to 80% occurring once. The specimen was PBMCs. All receptors come from a man aged 18 to 29 in good health and CMV-seropositive.

The chain joins TRBV27 to TRBJ1-1; TRBD1 might be the D (6 bases). V was pared by 5 bases and J by 5 bases, with 21 bases between. The CDR3 runs 16 residues. Germline V gene sequence: CDR1 MNHEY, CDR2 SMNVEV (reference sequence). DNA of the CDR3: TGTGCCAGCAGTGTGACAGGACCCCTCTCACCTACTGAAGCTTTCTTT. This codes for CASSVTGPLSPTEAFF.

The J gene is TRBJ1-1, the V gene TRBV5-1; D call uncertain. Trimming took 1 base from V and 1 from J, leaving 5 bases between them. Germline lookup yields CDR1 SGHRS and CDR2 YFSETQ. This CDR3 is 13 amino acids long. The CDR3 sequence: CASSLLANTEAFF. CDR3 DNA sequence: TGCGCCAGCAGCTTGTTGGCGAACACTGAAGCTTTCTTT.

The table lists this clone with a few counts. The rearrangement links TRBV30 to TRBJ1-3, with 9 nucleotides matching TRBD1. Germline V gene lookup returns CDR1 GTSNPN and CDR2 SVGIG (reference sequence). This CDR3 is 14 amino acids long. CDR3 coding DNA: TGTGCTATGACCGGGACAGGGTCGGGAAACACCATATATTTT. Protein sequence: CAMTGTGSGNTIYF.

The chain uses TRBV6-5 and TRBJ2-3; D call uncertain. V was pared by 4 bases and J by 6 bases, with 17 bases between. Germline CDR1 reads MNHEY; CDR2 reads SVGAGI. The CDR3 runs to 15 residues. Here the CDR3 DNA reads TGTGCCAGCAGTTCACTCGCGGCGGCCCGCGATACGCAGTATTTT. This translates into CASSSLAAARDTQYF.

This chain connects TRBV4-3 to TRBJ2-7, with D perhaps TRBD1 (5 bases). This CDR3 is built from 22 residues. The germline CDR1 and CDR2 sequences are LGHNA and YSLEER. Trimming removed 0 bases at V and 4 bases at J, with 34 bases between. The CDR3 spells CASSQDRRPETALGPRPYEQYF. CDR3 coding DNA: TGCGCCAGCAGCCAAGATCGCCGGCCCGAGACAGCACTGGGCCCGAGACCGTACGAGCAGTACTTC.

The chain joins TRBV7-6 to TRBJ2-3; D perhaps matches TRBD1 (6 bases). This CDR3 is built from 17 residues. The V gene's germline CDR1 is SGHVS and CDR2 FNYEAQ. With 1 base removed from V and 5 bases from J, the gap between germline ends came to 19 bases. The CDR3 loop is CASSLGQGPSLRDTQYF. As DNA, the CDR3 is TGTGCCAGCAGCTTAGGGCAGGGGCCCAGCCTGCGAGATACGCAGTATTTT.

This clone came up once. V gene TRBV10-3 combines with J gene TRBJ2-1; a weak D match, TRBD2 (5 bases). Deletions cut 0 bases from V and 7 bases from J, with 10 bases between. This CDR3 region has 14 residues. Germline V gene lookup returns CDR1 ENHRY and CDR2 SYGVKD. For the CDR3, the DNA is TGTGCCATCAGTGAGTCCCGGGAAGGGAATGAGCAGTTCTTC. This codes for CAISESREGNEQFF.

The chain combines TRBV7-6 with TRBJ2-1; maybe TRBD2 (5 bases). The CDR3 runs to 14 residues. V gave up 2 bases and J gave up 6 bases, with 11 bases separating them. Germline V CDR1 and CDR2: SGHVS, FNYEAQ. The CDR3 DNA reads as TGTGCCAGCAGCTTATGGACGGGGTCCAATGAGCAGTTCTTC. Its protein product is CASSLWTGSNEQFF.

On this clone: Other DNA sequences in this specimen translate into the identical CDR3. This chain uses TRBV28 with TRBJ2-7, with D possibly TRBD1 on 5 matching bases. The CDR3 has 14 residues. Trimming pared 2 bases from V and 0 bases from J, leaving 8 bases between. Germline assignment: CDR1 MDHEN and CDR2 SYDVKM. The CDR3 here is CASSLRGGSYEQYF. The CDR3 coding sequence is TGTGCCAGCAGTTTAAGGGGCGGCTCCTACGAGCAGTACTTC. The full variable domain, rest sourced from reference TRBV28 and TRBJ2-7, is DVKVTQSSRYLVKRTGEKVFLECVQDMDHENMFWYRQDPGLGLRLIYFSYDVKMKEKGDIPEGYSVSREKKERFSLILESASTNQTSMYLCASSLRGGSYEQYFGPGTRLTVT.

The chain combines TRBV5-5 with TRBJ1-5, with D possibly TRBD1 on 5 matching bases. Deletions cut 2 bases from V and 5 bases from J, with 5 bases between. CDR3 length equals 12 residues. Germline V gene lookup returns CDR1 SGHKS and CDR2 YYEKEE (reference sequence). The chain's CDR3 is CASSLQDQPQHF. CDR3 DNA sequence: TGTGCCAGCAGCTTACAGGATCAGCCCCAGCATTTT.

The CDR3 reads CSVDSGTGENIQYF. The CDR3 nucleotides read TGCAGCGTTGATTCCGGGACAGGAGAAAACATTCAGTACTTC. The J gene is TRBJ2-4, the V gene TRBV29-1; TRBD1 matches 8 bases. Germline V gene sequence: CDR1 SQVTM, CDR2 ANQGSEA. The J segment lost 5 bases and the V segment lost 3 bases, leaving 6 bases of the junction unmatched. The CDR3 totals 14 residues.

The V and J genes are TRBV7-8 and TRBJ1-2; no clear D. There are 11 residues in the CDR3. Trimming pared 11 bases from V and 4 bases from J, leaving 11 bases between. CDR1 and CDR2 from the germline V gene are SGHVS and FQNEAQ. CDR3 coding DNA: TGTGCCTCTGGGCAGCTCTATGGCTACACCTTC. This translates into CASGQLYGYTF.

The chain carries TRBV7-2 and TRBJ2-3, with D possibly being TRBD2 (7 bases). There are 17 residues in the CDR3. Germline loops: CDR1 SGHTA, CDR2 FQGNSA. Between the trimmed V and J ends, which lost 2 bases and 3 bases, there was a span of 18 bases. The CDR3: CASSLLFVGGPTDTQYF. The CDR3 region has the DNA TGTGCCAGCAGCTTATTGTTTGTGGGGGGGCCTACAGATACGCAGTATTTT.

The chain joins TRBV7-2 to TRBJ1-2; 9 bases fit TRBD1. Germline V gene sequence: CDR1 SGHTA, CDR2 FQGNSA. CDR3 length: 16 amino acids. The J segment lost 4 bases and the V segment lost 5 bases, leaving 11 bases of the junction unmatched. The CDR3 sequence: CASSRTPGTGIYGYTF. The CDR3 DNA reads as TGTGCCAGCAGCCGCACCCCCGGGACAGGGATCTATGGCTACACCTTC.

The V gene is TRBV4-1, the J gene TRBJ1-1; maybe TRBD1 (5 bases). The CDR3 runs to 14 residues. The V and J ends lost 4 bases and 1 base respectively, with 10 bases between them. Germline CDR1 is MGHRA and CDR2 is YSYEKL. Here the CDR3 DNA reads TGCGCCAGCAGCCGACACGGGGGGAACACTGAAGCTTTCTTT. Amino acids: CASSRHGGNTEAFF.

The J gene is TRBJ1-1, the V gene TRBV7-9, with D perhaps TRBD1 (5 bases). The germline V gene encodes CDR1 SEHNR and CDR2 FQNEAQ (reference sequence). This CDR3 contains 13 residues. V was shortened by 8 bases and J by 10 bases, with 20 bases between the two germline ends. DNA for the CDR3: TGTGCCAGCGCTCAAGGCGGGGGATCGGCAGCTTTCTTT. Encoded protein: CASAQGGGSAAFF.

This chain joins TRBV6-5 and TRBJ2-7; TRBD1 is a possible D gene (5 bases). Germline CDR1 and CDR2: MNHEY and SVGAGI. This CDR3 has 16 residues. V lost 0 bases and J 6 bases, leaving 18 bases between the germline ends. The CDR3 sequence: CASSYSLGPPPGEQYF. The CDR3, as DNA: TGTGCCAGCAGTTACTCGTTGGGGCCCCCCCCCGGCGAGCAGTACTTC.

The rearrangement joins TRBV4-3 to TRBJ2-1, with D perhaps matching TRBD2 (6 bases). The CDR3 runs 15 residues. Between the trimmed V and J ends, which lost 0 bases and 8 bases, there was a span of 14 bases. The V gene's germline CDR1 is LGHNA and CDR2 YSLEER. The CDR3 spells CASSQEKVWGDEQFF. The CDR3 DNA follows: TGCGCCAGCAGCCAAGAGAAAGTTTGGGGGGATGAGCAGTTCTTC.

J is TRBJ1-1 and V is TRBV6-5; a weak D match, TRBD1 (6 bases). The CDR3 spans 14 residues. Germline CDR1 and CDR2: MNHEY and SVGAGI. With 5 bases removed from V and 5 bases from J, the gap between germline ends came to 15 bases. The CDR3 DNA follows: TGTGCCAGCAGTGCAAAGTTGAGGGGGACTGAAGCTTTCTTT. Encoded protein: CASSAKLRGTEAFF.

V gene TRBV28 combines with J gene TRBJ2-1; the match to TRBD2 covers 7 bases. The V and J ends lost 5 bases and 5 bases, in that order; junction bases with no gene match: 12. The CDR3 is made up of 16 amino acids. Germline V gene lookup returns CDR1 MDHEN and CDR2 SYDVKM. The CDR3 sequence: CASSPPALASNNEQFF. The CDR3 DNA follows: TGTGCCAGCAGTCCTCCGGCACTAGCGTCTAACAATGAGCAGTTCTTC.

This clone has a handful of counts. This chain joins TRBV4-1 and TRBJ2-1, with a possible D match to TRBD2 (6 bases). Trimming stripped 0 bases from V and 5 bases from J, with 14 bases between. Germline V CDR1 and CDR2: MGHRA, YSYEKL. The CDR3 is 16 residues long. CDR3 nucleotides: TGCGCCAGCAGCCAAGAGATAGTGGGGGGTGACAATGAGCAGTTCTTC. Encoded protein: CASSQEIVGGDNEQFF.